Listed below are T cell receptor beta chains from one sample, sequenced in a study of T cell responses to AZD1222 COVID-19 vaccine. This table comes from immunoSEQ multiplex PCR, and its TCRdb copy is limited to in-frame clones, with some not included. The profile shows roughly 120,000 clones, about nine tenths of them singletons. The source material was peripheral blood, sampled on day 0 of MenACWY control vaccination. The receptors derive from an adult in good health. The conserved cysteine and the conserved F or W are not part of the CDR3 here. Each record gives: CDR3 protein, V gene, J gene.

CDR3: ASTVGGLGAYNEQF
V: TRBV9
J: TRBJ2-1

CDR3: ASSSQGADTEAF
V: TRBV7-3
J: TRBJ1-1

CDR3: ASSLLAFGAF
V: TRBV28
J: TRBJ1-1

CDR3: ASTGLAGGSDTQY
V: TRBV2
J: TRBJ2-3

CDR3: ASSLALADYNEQF
V: TRBV5-1
J: TRBJ2-1

CDR3: ASRGTVRNNSPLH
V: TRBV2
J: TRBJ1-6

CDR3: ASSLSQGTEAF
V: TRBV7-3
J: TRBJ1-1

CDR3: ASSEGPGQPQH
V: TRBV6-4
J: TRBJ1-5

CDR3: ASSSRRGIDTQY
V: TRBV27
J: TRBJ2-3

CDR3: ASAEGPYNSPLH
V: TRBV27
J: TRBJ1-6

CDR3: ATSRATRVGETQY
V: TRBV15
J: TRBJ2-5

CDR3: ASTEGNYGYT
V: TRBV19
J: TRBJ1-2

CDR3: ASSQESGDPFEQY
V: TRBV4-1
J: TRBJ2-7

CDR3: ASSLWTSGSYEQY
V: TRBV28
J: TRBJ2-7

CDR3: ASSIGLAGDYNEQF
V: TRBV19
J: TRBJ2-1

CDR3: ASSLAALTRTMSSYNEQF
V: TRBV7-2
J: TRBJ2-1

CDR3: ASSIFGTQY
V: TRBV19
J: TRBJ2-3

CDR3: ASSTGGTSGNTIY
V: TRBV5-4
J: TRBJ1-3

CDR3: ATMPGDRGFNQPQH
V: TRBV19
J: TRBJ1-5

CDR3: AWDRDQETQY
V: TRBV30
J: TRBJ2-5

CDR3: ASSKAGTGGTEAF
V: TRBV5-6
J: TRBJ1-1

CDR3: ASSPFDSLLYGYT
V: TRBV6-5
J: TRBJ1-2

CDR3: ASSYRPQGQGNSPLH
V: TRBV4-1
J: TRBJ1-6

CDR3: ASSRPTGASTDTQY
V: TRBV7-2
J: TRBJ2-3

CDR3: ASSLAWDTYYEQY
V: TRBV11-2
J: TRBJ2-7

CDR3: ASSPGGPIGTYEQY
V: TRBV6-6
J: TRBJ2-7

CDR3: ASSEGAQGGETQY
V: TRBV25-1
J: TRBJ2-5

CDR3: ASSKPRNQQETQY
V: TRBV6-5
J: TRBJ2-5

CDR3: ASSPDRVIFLNEQF
V: TRBV27
J: TRBJ2-1

CDR3: ASSQLQGLSGNTIY
V: TRBV3-1/TRBV3-2
J: TRBJ1-3

CDR3: ASSLWTGIAGNEQF
V: TRBV5-1
J: TRBJ2-1

CDR3: ASSTRRESNQPQH
V: TRBV21-1
J: TRBJ1-5

CDR3: AISESIAANTGELF
V: TRBV10-3
J: TRBJ2-2

CDR3: ASSLEGGWNEQF
V: TRBV5-1
J: TRBJ2-1

CDR3: ASSEYGGRQGMENTIY
V: TRBV25-1
J: TRBJ1-3

CDR3: ASSPFFGTDTQY
V: TRBV11-2
J: TRBJ2-3

CDR3: ASRPLSGSANEQF
V: TRBV2
J: TRBJ2-1

CDR3: ASSPRREREYEQY
V: TRBV27
J: TRBJ2-7

CDR3: ASSLARGARETQY
V: TRBV5-1
J: TRBJ2-5

CDR3: ASSLFSRFYEQY
V: TRBV28
J: TRBJ2-7